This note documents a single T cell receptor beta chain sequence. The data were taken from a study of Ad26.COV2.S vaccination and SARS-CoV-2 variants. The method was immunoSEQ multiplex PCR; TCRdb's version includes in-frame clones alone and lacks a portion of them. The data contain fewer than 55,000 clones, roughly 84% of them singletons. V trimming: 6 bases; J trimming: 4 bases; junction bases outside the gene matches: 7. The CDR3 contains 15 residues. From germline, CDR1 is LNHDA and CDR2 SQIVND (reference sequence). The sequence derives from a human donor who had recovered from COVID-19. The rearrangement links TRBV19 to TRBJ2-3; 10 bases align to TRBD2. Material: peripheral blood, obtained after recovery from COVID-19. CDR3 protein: CASSPGLAGADTQYF. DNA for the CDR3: TGTGCCAGTAGCCCTGGTCTAGCGGGAGCAGATACGCAGTATTTT.